The TCR beta chain under discussion was sequenced for a study of blood T cell repertoires in COVID-19. Looking at the study overall: The study drew acute and convalescent COVID-19 samples from the United States, Italy and Spain. T cells, B-cell-depleted T cells, or PBMCs provided the cDNA or gDNA that served as material.

This CDR3 comprises 15 residues. CDR1 is KGHDR, CDR2 SFDVKD, per germline. V was pared by 7 bases and J by 0 bases, with 13 bases between. A Seattle source enrolled patients during active infection and followed them longitudinally. Original processing notes: Reference gene primer amplification in the assay estimated nucleated cell counts. The repertoire was sequenced with immunoSEQ multiplex PCR; TCRdb's copy has only in-frame clones and lacks some. Clone size and V and J calls were adopted from that table, with D and trimming inferred from the DNA. The table has over 400,000 clones, roughly nine tenths seen once.

The rearrangement links TRBV24-1 to TRBJ2-3, with a tentative D call TRBD1 (6 bases). The TCR comes from a woman aged 50 to 60 with COVID-19, enrolled during active disease. Sequences were obtained from peripheral blood. For the CDR3, the DNA is TGTGCCACCAGCCGGGACATAGATAGCACAGATACGCAGTATTTT. Translated: CATSRDIDSTDTQYF.